This entry describes one T cell receptor (beta chain). It has no known antigen specificity. Per-base qualities were not stored, and no clone one base away is much larger. In the paper's terms, the treatment or condition label means: in vitro stimulation with specific CMV peptide epitopes to enrich CMV-specific T cells. The CDR3 holds 15 amino acids from the cysteine to the phenylalanine. CDR3 DNA only is kept here, 45 bases in frame from base 1. V is trimmed back by 0 bases and J by 1 base, and the junction contains 4 bases that no gene match accounts for. Via the germline V gene (reference sequence), CDR1 is DFQATT and CDR2 SNEGSKA. Sequenced using an Illumina HiSeq 1500. TCRdb applied fastp at Q25 and MiXCR to the public reads, then kept only in-frame beta chains. Rows with one shared CDR3 protein collapse into an entry with the most common genes and DNA. For this sample the table gives 550,000 to 700,000 distinct CDR3 sequences, of which roughly 42% were detected only once. The ten largest account for 48% of the sample.

The data were taken from a study of T cell repertoires in cytomegalovirus infection (dated by TCRdb to about 2019). At the level of the whole study: Alongside well-studied HLA-B-restricted epitopes, the peptide stimulations were aimed at recently identified HLA-C-restricted CMV epitopes, whose presentation resists viral immunomodulation. Because public TCR beta signatures pointed to carriage of CMV infection together with the matching HLA type, the HLA type of each donor mattered for the analysis.

Broad study findings and their caveats: Carriers of CMV infection plus the relevant HLA type were discriminated by the cumulative frequency of public TCR beta family members in the study cohort and in an independent 352-donor cohort. The ex vivo response was dominated by HLA-C-restricted CMV-specific TCR beta clonotypes, and the single most frequent clonotype in two of eight donors was supplied by these HLA-C-restricted clonotypes.

The clonotype was recovered from a human donor in good health (CMV status not recorded). Some clones in this sample may be carry-over from other donors' samples. The input for sequencing was cultured PBMCs, taken from culture after CMV antigen stimulation. The chain was built from TRBV20-1 and TRBJ2-7, with 9 middle bases fitting TRBD2. The base sequence is TGCAGTGCTAGAGATCGTGCGGGAGGGTCCTACGAGCAGTACTTC. Its product reads: CSARDRAGGSYEQYF.